Below, 21 T cell receptor beta chains from the same sample are listed, as sequenced in a study of blood T cell repertoires in COVID-19. TCRdb keeps only in-frame clones here, not all; method: immunoSEQ multiplex PCR. This repertoire shows 100,000 to 150,000 clones, roughly nine tenths found once; its top ten account for 4% to 5%. The material sequenced was peripheral blood. The origin of the receptors is a man aged 60-69 years with COVID-19, enrolled during active disease.

The chain uses TRBV28 and TRBJ1-1; 7 positions agree with TRBD1. Trimming removed 1 base from V and 4 bases from J; junction bases left unmatched: 6. CDR1 and CDR2 from the germline V gene are MDHEN and SYDVKM. The CDR3 runs 15 residues. The CDR3 sequence: CASSLYLQGTTEAFF. The CDR3 DNA reads as TGTGCCAGCAGTTTATACCTACAGGGGACCACTGAAGCTTTCTTT.

The chain carries TRBV5-1 and TRBJ1-1; D gene unclear. The CDR3 spans 13 residues. V was cut by 2 bases and J by 7 bases, with 12 bases left in between. CDR1 and CDR2 from the germline V gene are SGHRS and YFSETQ. The DNA of the CDR3 is TGCGCCAGCAGCTTAGGCCAGGATGGTGAAGCTTTCTTT. Encoded protein: CASSLGQDGEAFF.

V and J are TRBV6-1 and TRBJ2-1, with 13 bases lining up with TRBD2. The CDR3 is 16 amino acids. V shed 3 bases and J 7 bases; nucleotides not matched to a gene: 6. The V gene's germline CDR1 is MNHNS and CDR2 SASEGT. CDR3 region: CASSDWTSGGGNEQFF. CDR3 DNA sequence: TGTGCCAGCAGTGATTGGACTAGCGGGGGCGGGAATGAGCAGTTCTTC.

In this sample, this clone turned up once. V gene TRBV27 combines with J gene TRBJ2-1, with 9 bases identical to TRBD1. The CDR3 is 15 amino acids. The germline gives CDR1 MNHEY, CDR2 SMNVEV (reference sequence). V shed 6 bases and J 2 bases; nucleotides not matched to a gene: 5. CDR3 sequence reads: CASSQDRGAYNEQFF. CDR3 nucleotide sequence: TGTGCCAGCAGCCAAGACAGGGGGGCCTACAATGAGCAGTTCTTC.

The genes are TRBV12-3 or TRBV12-4 and TRBJ1-2; no definite D call. V was pared by 3 bases and J by 8 bases, with 13 bases between. The CDR3 spans 13 residues. The chain's CDR3 is CASSFSTAGGYTF. The CDR3 bases are TGTGCCAGCAGTTTTTCGACTGCTGGGGGCTACACCTTC.

The chain links TRBV3-1 (or the pseudogene TRBV3-2) to TRBJ2-3, with D possibly matching TRBD1 (5 bases). This CDR3 spans 16 amino acids. Trimming pared 0 bases from V and 0 bases from J, leaving 10 bases between. Germline CDR1 LGHDT, CDR2 YNNKEL (reference sequence). The CDR3 loop reads CASSQDPGPSTDTQYF. CDR3 in DNA: TGTGCCAGCAGCCAAGACCCAGGGCCTAGCACAGATACGCAGTATTTT.

This chain links TRBV27 with TRBJ2-2; TRBD1 aligns across 9 bases. The CDR3 runs to 15 residues. V was pared by 6 bases and J by 4 bases, with 6 bases of the junction left unmatched. Germline V gene data show CDR1 as MNHEY and CDR2 as SMNVEV (reference sequence). DNA for the CDR3: TGTGCCAGCAGCCCCGGGACAGGGACCACCGGGGAGCTGTTTTTT. Translation gives CASSPGTGTTGELFF.

The chain is built from TRBV5-1 and TRBJ2-7; 15 bases line up with TRBD2. The J segment lost 3 bases and the V segment lost 3 bases, leaving 1 base of the junction unmatched. The CDR3 extends over 15 amino acids. Germline V gene data show CDR1 as SGHRS and CDR2 as YFSETQ. In nucleotides, the CDR3 is TGCGCCAGCAGCTGGACTAGCGGGAGGGTCTACGAGCAGTACTTC. This sequence encodes CASSWTSGRVYEQYF.

This chain joins TRBV7-3 and TRBJ2-1; 9 bases fit TRBD2. V trimming: 4 bases; J trimming: 7 bases; junction bases outside the gene matches: 8. Germline assignment: CDR1 SGHTA and CDR2 FQGTGA. This CDR3 has 15 residues. Written as DNA, the CDR3 is TGTGCCAGCAGCTCGCCGGGCGGGAGGGGAAATGAGCAGTTCTTC. Its translation: CASSSPGGRGNEQFF. The complete variable domain, with remaining parts taken from reference TRBV7-3 and TRBJ2-1, reads GAGVSQTPSNKVTEKGKYVELRCDPISGHTALYWYRQSLGQGPEFLIYFQGTGAADDSGLPNDRFFAVRPEGSVSTLKIQRTERGDSAVYLCASSSPGGRGNEQFFGPGTRLTVL.

This clone occurred once. The V call is TRBV12-3 or TRBV12-4, the J call TRBJ1-2; tentatively, D is TRBD1 (6 bases). Trimming cost V 5 bases and J 9 bases, with 13 bases left between them. This CDR3 contains 12 residues. In nucleotides, the CDR3 is TGTGCCAGCAGTGGTACAGGGAGTAGCTACACCTTC. This sequence encodes CASSGTGSSYTF.

The J gene is TRBJ2-6, the V gene TRBV19, with 10 bases fitting TRBD1. This CDR3 region has 19 residues. The V gene end was trimmed by 5 bases and the J gene end by 0 bases; junction bases not matched to a gene: 10. CDR1 LNHDA and CDR2 SQIVND come from the germline V gene (reference sequence). The DNA of the CDR3 is TGTGCCAGTAGTGTCCGGGACAGGGGTACTTACTCTGGGGCCAACGTCCTGACTTTC. This encodes CASSVRDRGTYSGANVLTF.

The gene calls are TRBV18 and TRBJ1-6, with D unresolved. V gave up 6 bases and J gave up 7 bases, with 10 bases separating them. The CDR3 extends over 13 amino acids. Germline V lookup: CDR1 KGHSH, CDR2 LQKENI. CDR3 residues: CASSGELNSPLHF. CDR3 in DNA: TGTGCCAGCTCCGGGGAGTTAAATTCACCCCTCCACTTT.

This clone was counted between two and nine times. DNA for the CDR3: TGTGCTAGTGGTCCGGGACTAGCGGAGCTCGGGACAGATACGCAGTATTTT. Residues: CASGPGLAELGTDTQYF. The chain couples TRBV12-5 to TRBJ2-3, with TRBD2 matching over 11 bases. The CDR3 covers 17 residues. Losses at the gene ends were 5 bases for V and 3 bases for J; bases not matched to a gene: 10. Germline V gives CDR1 LGHNT, CDR2 FRNRAP.

The gene calls are TRBV5-4 and TRBJ1-5; no firm D call. From germline, CDR1 is SGHNT and CDR2 YYREEE (reference sequence). The CDR3 spans 14 residues. The V gene lost 2 bases and the J gene lost 6 bases, with 12 bases spanning the gap. CDR3 in amino acids: CASSFPGVGQPQHF. The CDR3 DNA sequence: TGTGCCAGCAGCTTTCCGGGAGTGGGTCAGCCCCAGCATTTT.

The chain combines TRBV9 with TRBJ1-1; TRBD1 matches 9 bases. Unmatched junction bases numbered 2, after V lost 3 bases and J lost 5 bases. This CDR3 has 13 residues. Germline V gene lookup returns CDR1 SGDLS and CDR2 YYNGEE. The chain's CDR3 is CASSGTGDTEAFF. The CDR3 DNA follows: TGTGCCAGCAGCGGGACAGGGGATACTGAAGCTTTCTTT.

This clone was recorded once. V usage is TRBV19 and J usage is TRBJ1-5, with TRBD1 matching over 8 bases. From germline, CDR1 is LNHDA and CDR2 SQIVND (reference sequence). The V gene end was trimmed by 4 bases and the J gene end by 5 bases; junction bases not matched to a gene: 7. The CDR3 has 15 residues. The CDR3 DNA sequence: TGTGCCAGTAGTAGGGACAGGCGGTACGATCAGCCCCAGCATTTT. It specifies CASSRDRRYDQPQHF.

This chain links TRBV7-3 with TRBJ2-2; D may be TRBD1 (6 bases). V lost 3 bases, J lost 3 bases, and 8 bases lay in between. CDR1 and CDR2 from the germline V gene are SGHTA and FQGTGA. CDR3 length: 14 amino acids. The CDR3 bases are TGTGCCAGCAGCTTCGCAGGGGACACCGGGGAGCTGTTTTTT. Encoded protein: CASSFAGDTGELFF.

This sequence joins TRBV30 and TRBJ1-4; no firm D call. Germline V CDR1 and CDR2: GTSNPN, SVGIG (reference sequence). The length of the CDR3 is 15 residues. V lost 2 bases to trimming and J lost 0 bases, with 10 bases between them. CDR3 in amino acids: CAWSSEIATNEKLFF. CDR3 DNA sequence: TGTGCCTGGAGTTCCGAGATTGCAACTAATGAAAAACTGTTTTTT.

The rearrangement uses TRBV7-2 and TRBJ2-2; D gene unclear. The ends were cut back, 2 bases at V and 0 bases at J, with 10 bases in the middle. The germline CDR1 and CDR2 sequences are SGHTA and FQGNSA. This CDR3 is 16 amino acids long. CDR3 amino acids: CASSLSNRPNTGELFF. CDR3 DNA: TGTGCCAGCAGCTTATCGAACAGACCGAACACCGGGGAGCTGTTTTTT.

The V call is TRBV19, the J call TRBJ2-6; D unclear. The germline gives CDR1 LNHDA, CDR2 SQIVND (reference sequence). CDR3 length: 17 residues. Trimming took off 4 bases at V and 0 bases at J, with 13 bases between the two ends. CDR3 sequence reads: CASSTRHDLSGANVLTF. The CDR3 coding sequence is TGTGCCAGTAGTACAAGACACGACCTCTCTGGGGCCAACGTCCTGACTTTC.

The chain employs TRBV28 and TRBJ1-1; tentatively, D is TRBD1 (5 bases). The CDR3 has 13 amino acids. The germline V and J ends were trimmed by 2 bases and 4 bases, with 8 bases remaining between them. Looked up from germline, CDR1 is MDHEN and CDR2 is SYDVKM. The CDR3 DNA is TGTGCCAGCAGTTTAGGAAGGGGCACTGAAGCTTTCTTT. Residues: CASSLGRGTEAFF.